This T cell receptor (beta chain) was recorded in a study of radiation and T cells in renal cell carcinoma (dated by TCRdb to between 2020 and 2021). Study-level background: A total of 53 samples underwent TCR beta sequencing, made up of some 26 tumors and some 27 peripheral blood samples. A total of 4 million to 5 million unique CDR3 nucleotide sequences, encoding 2,658,974 unique CDR3 amino acid sequences, were found across all 50 or so samples. The last blood draw occurred 4 weeks after radiation, at the same time as nephrectomy.

Comment on this clone: Its antigen is unknown. One base away there is no much larger clone; base qualities are not given.

The meaning of the sample's time point label: blood 4 weeks post-SBRT, at nephrectomy. The treatment or condition label, as the study defines it: 15 Gy SBRT to primary tumor, nephrectomy 4 weeks later. The samples were drawn from a clinical trial, where primary renal cell carcinomas were treated with 15 Gy of stereotactic body radiation therapy and then removed by nephrectomy 4 weeks afterward. Serial peripheral blood from radiation-treated patients was sampled at baseline, 2 weeks and 4 weeks after SBRT to track tumor-enriched clonotypes. Every patient had renal cell carcinoma of clear cell pathology. Genomic DNA for TCR sequencing was prepared using the QIAamp DNA Blood Mini Kit (Qiagen). Only samples passing all quality control checks were included in the analyses. Reading the germline V gene (reference sequence) gives CDR1 GTSNPN and CDR2 SVGIG. V drops 3 bases and J drops 4 bases, leaving 15 bases in between. The CDR3, cysteine through phenylalanine, is 14 amino acids long. Of all the DNA, just the CDR3 is kept, 42 bases in frame from base 1.

Overall results and qualifications from the work: An increase in top tumor clonotypes in blood was observed from baseline to 2 weeks post-radiation, followed by contraction by 4 weeks, which was taken to suggest transient expansion of tumor-resident clones. The single-armed trial design could not address effects of radiation dose or scheduling on the TCR repertoire. Dynamics of the blood repertoire were not tracked past 4 weeks after treatment. Because no pretreatment tumor biopsies were available, whether clonotypes were present in the tumor at baseline could not be determined.

The immunoSEQ kit was used, according to the manufacturer's recommendations, to generate TCR beta libraries from genomic DNA. To prepare libraries, a first multiplex PCR with proprietary primers was run, followed by a second PCR that added unique barcodes, and a bead cleanup was done after each round. Each sample batch included a kit-provided positive control reaction and a negative control reaction. The final libraries were assessed on an Agilent 4200 TapeStation D1000 ScreenTape, pooled by volume, and quantified by qPCR. Sequencing was performed on an Illumina NextSeq500 using a MidOutput 150-cycle cartridge, with 156 Read1 cycles, 15 Index1 cycles, and the kit custom primers. The pooled library was loaded at 0.9 to 1 pM, with an approximately 20% PhiX control spiked in. The authors processed their data as follows. Vendor-processed data were analyzed in R, with a clonotype defined as all T cells sharing the same CDR3 nucleotide sequence. In the clone abundance analyses, frequencies were normalized to the 10,000 most abundant clones in each sample. Public T cell clones, which averaged fewer than five per sample, were removed prior to analysis. Tumor-enriched and baseline blood-enriched clonotypes were defined by at least a 32-fold difference in abundance between compartments. Clonotypes expanded or contracted between blood time points were identified with a beta-binomial differential abundance model. The Baroni-Urbani and Buser coefficient was used to measure tumor-blood repertoire similarity, and groups were compared with two-tailed Wilcoxon tests in R. In TCRdb, the immuneACCESS table is reduced to in-frame sequences with V and J assigned. These tables do not hold every clone; where another copy was compared, an unresolved V gene accounts for under half, and the others remain unexplained. The V and J calls and clone size come from that table; D and trimming were worked out from the DNA. The sample table holds 140,000 to 150,000 clones, of which 70% to 90% were seen once. The ten largest account for less than 20% of the sample.

This specimen was blood, taken from a patient whose treatment included radiotherapy and nephrectomy. This sequence originates from a woman between 45 and 60 years old with renal cell carcinoma. In this chain, TRBV30 is recombined with TRBJ1-2; the best D guess is TRBD1, with 5 bases matching. The DNA sequence reads TGTGCCTGGAGCCAGGGCGAGGGTACCTATGGCTACACCTTC. It translates to CAWSQGEGTYGYTF. The entire variable domain, with the stretches around the CDR3 drawn from the reference TRBV30 and TRBJ1-2 proteins, is SQTIHQWPATLVQPVGSPLSLECTVEGTSNPNLYWYRQAAGRGLQLLFYSVGIGQISSEVPQNLSASRPQDRQFILSSKKLLLSDSGFYLCAWSQGEGTYGYTFGSGTRLTVV.